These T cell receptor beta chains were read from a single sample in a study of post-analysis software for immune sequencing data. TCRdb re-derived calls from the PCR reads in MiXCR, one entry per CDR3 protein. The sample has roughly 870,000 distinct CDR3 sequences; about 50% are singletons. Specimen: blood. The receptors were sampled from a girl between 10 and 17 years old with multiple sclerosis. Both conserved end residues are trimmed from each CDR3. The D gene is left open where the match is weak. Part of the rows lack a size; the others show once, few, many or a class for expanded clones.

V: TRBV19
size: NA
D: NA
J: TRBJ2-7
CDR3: ASSIVGAGSYEQY

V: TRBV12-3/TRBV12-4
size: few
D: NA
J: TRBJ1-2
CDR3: ASSPRGGENYGYT

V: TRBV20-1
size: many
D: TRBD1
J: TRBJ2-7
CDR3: SARTGYEQY

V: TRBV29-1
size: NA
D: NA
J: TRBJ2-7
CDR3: SVALAGNSYEQY

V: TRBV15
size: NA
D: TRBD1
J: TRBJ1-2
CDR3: ATSPGQGGHYGYT

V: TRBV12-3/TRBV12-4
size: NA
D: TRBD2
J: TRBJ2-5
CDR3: ASSLGLAATEETQY

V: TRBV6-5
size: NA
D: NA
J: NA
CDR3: ASSYLAGGGKETQY

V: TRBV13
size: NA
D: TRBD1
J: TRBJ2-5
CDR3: ASSPGTGAETQY

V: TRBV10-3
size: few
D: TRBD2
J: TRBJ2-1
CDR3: ATEREARYEQF

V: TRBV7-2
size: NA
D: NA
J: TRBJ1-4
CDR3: ASSYGGQIWEKLF

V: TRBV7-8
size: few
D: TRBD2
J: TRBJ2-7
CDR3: ASSRRGLAGDYEQY

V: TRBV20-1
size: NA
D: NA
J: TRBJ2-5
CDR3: SAREATGRLGETQY

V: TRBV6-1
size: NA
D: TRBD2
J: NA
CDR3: ASSQGLAHIDAYEQY

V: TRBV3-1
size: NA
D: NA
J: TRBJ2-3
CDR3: ASSQRPNRDTQY